This entry lists 9 T cell receptor beta chains sequenced from one sample in a study of response to subunit inactivated influenza vaccine. TCRdb re-derived calls from the RT-PCR reads in MiXCR, one entry per CDR3 protein. The data contain 530,000 or so distinct CDR3 sequences, around 15% of them singletons. Sample: PBMCs from blood, taken 12 days after vaccination. The source of these receptors is a man aged 50-60 years who received an inactivated influenza vaccine.

A word on this clonotype: Germline and junction disagree at one end, which may indicate a read error. J is TRBJ1-1 and V is TRBV7-9; the D is unclear. The CDR3 is 11 amino acids. Germline V gives CDR1 SEHNR, CDR2 FQNEAQ (reference sequence). Written as DNA, the CDR3 is TGTGCCAGCAGCCTAGCCTCAGAAGCTTTCTTT. It yields the protein CASSLASEAFF.

J is TRBJ2-1 and V is TRBV5-1; D may be TRBD1 (7 bases). The CDR3 consists of 15 residues. Trimming cost V 0 bases and J 9 bases, with 16 bases left between them. Germline CDR1 and CDR2: SGHRS and YFSETQ. The CDR3 here is CASSLDQGGIGEQFF. The CDR3 bases are TGCGCCAGCAGCTTGGACCAGGGGGGAATTGGTGAGCAGTTCTTC.

The rearrangement uses TRBV28 and TRBJ2-7; the match to TRBD2 covers 11 bases. The V gene end was trimmed by 0 bases and the J gene end by 4 bases; junction bases not matched to a gene: 5. The CDR3 extends over 16 amino acids. Germline CDR1 reads MDHEN; CDR2 reads SYDVKM. CDR3: CASSLWASGRTYEQYF. CDR3 nucleotide sequence: TGTGCCAGCAGTTTATGGGCTAGCGGGAGGACTTACGAGCAGTACTTC.

The sample holds a few counts of this clonotype. This chain uses TRBV12-3 or TRBV12-4 with TRBJ1-5; TRBD1 matches at 7 bases. There are 14 residues in the CDR3. The ends lost 8 bases at V and 2 bases at J; junction bases unmatched: 6. The CDR3 protein is CASGNRGGNQPQHF. CDR3 in DNA: TGTGCCAGCGGAAACAGGGGTGGCAATCAGCCCCAGCATTTT.

This clonotype was picked up a small number of times. This chain joins TRBV6-5 and TRBJ2-3; D is tentatively TRBD1 or TRBD2 (5 bases each). There are 17 residues in the CDR3. V was clipped by 0 bases and J by 6 bases, with 19 bases between them. Germline V gives CDR1 MNHEY, CDR2 SVGAGI. The CDR3 nucleotides read TGTGCCAGCAGTTACTCGAAAGACGGGAAAGAGGGGGATACGCAGTATTTT. Encoded protein: CASSYSKDGKEGDTQYF.

This clonotype was seen more than once but under ten times. The genes are TRBV7-9 and TRBJ2-1, with unresolved D. The length of the CDR3 is 14 residues. The V and J ends lost 3 bases and 8 bases respectively, with 14 bases between them. The germline CDR1 and CDR2 sequences are SEHNR and FQNEAQ (reference sequence). Written as DNA, the CDR3 is TGTGCCAGCAGCTTCTCTGGCCCTCTGGATGAGCAGTTCTTC. Protein: CASSFSGPLDEQFF.

This clonotype came up a few times. The chain couples TRBV20-1 to TRBJ2-3; D possibly corresponds to TRBD1 (5 bases). The germline V and J ends were trimmed by 5 bases and 5 bases, with 14 bases remaining between them. Germline CDR1 DFQATT, CDR2 SNEGSKA (reference sequence). This CDR3 comprises 13 residues. Written as DNA, the CDR3 is TGCAGTGCTGGGTTGGGGCAGGGAGATACGCAGTATTTT. Translated, it gives CSAGLGQGDTQYF.

The genes are TRBV7-2 and TRBJ2-3; TRBD1 is a possible D gene (7 bases). Germline CDR1 SGHTA, CDR2 FQGNSA. The CDR3 contains 15 residues. Trimming removed 6 bases at V and 5 bases at J, with 18 bases between. Here the CDR3 DNA reads TGTGCCAGCAGGGACGAGGAGGGGGCAAAAGATACGCAGTATTTT. It translates to CASRDEEGAKDTQYF.

CDR3 nucleotides: TGTGCCAGCAGCCGGGCGGGGGGGCGTAGCACAGATACGCAGTATTTT. Protein sequence: CASSRAGGRSTDTQYF. The chain has TRBV12-3 or TRBV12-4 and TRBJ2-3; 9 bases match TRBD2. Trimming took 6 bases from V and 0 from J; bases not matched to a gene: 7. The CDR3 is made up of 16 amino acids.